Sequencing of this T cell receptor (beta chain) was carried out in a study of T-cell reconstitution after alpha-beta-depleted transplantation in children. Unique molecular identifiers were incorporated into the prepared TCRbeta library. TCRdb used MiXCR to reprocess the PCR reads, holding one entry per CDR3 protein. The data show about 580,000 distinct CDR3 sequences, with 23% seen just once and less than 15% held by the top ten. Study results and caveats: It was reported that alpha-beta T cells came from several hundred expanded graft clones (about two months after transplant). T-cell counts and diversity at one year post-transplant came mainly from newly produced T cells. The high TCRbeta diversity at day 60 in some patients came from surviving recipient T cells and thymic progenitors.

The sample holds a few counts of this clonotype. Its antigen is still unknown. V gave up 7 bases and J gave up 5 bases; unmatched junction bases: 6. The germline V gene has CDR1 SQVTM and CDR2 ANQGSEA. This CDR3 is built from 12 residues. This receptor was identified in a boy under two years old who had a stem cell transplant for acute myeloid leukemia, so the T cells may come from the graft donor. Here the sequenced sample was PBMCs, mostly from graft donor cells, taken 360 days after TCRalphabeta/CD19-depleted stem cell transplant. The chain joins TRBV29-1 to TRBJ1-2; 8 bases are a match to TRBD1. CDR3 region: CSAGTGRYGYTF. The CDR3 DNA reads as TGCAGCGCTGGGACAGGCCGATATGGCTACACCTTC.